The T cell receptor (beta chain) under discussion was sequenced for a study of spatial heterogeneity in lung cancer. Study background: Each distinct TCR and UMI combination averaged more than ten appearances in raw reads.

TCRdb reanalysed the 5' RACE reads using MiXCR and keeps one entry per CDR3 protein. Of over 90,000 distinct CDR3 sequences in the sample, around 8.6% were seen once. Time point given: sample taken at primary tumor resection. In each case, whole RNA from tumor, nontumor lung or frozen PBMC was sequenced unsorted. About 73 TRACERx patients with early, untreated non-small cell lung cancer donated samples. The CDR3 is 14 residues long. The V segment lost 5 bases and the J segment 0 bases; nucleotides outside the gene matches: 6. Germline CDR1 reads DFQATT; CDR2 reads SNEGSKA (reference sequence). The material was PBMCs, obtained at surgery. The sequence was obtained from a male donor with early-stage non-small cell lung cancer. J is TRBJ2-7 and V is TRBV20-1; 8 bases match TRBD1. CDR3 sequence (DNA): TGCAGTGCTCGGACAGGGAAGGGCTCCTACGAGCAGTACTTC. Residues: CSARTGKGSYEQYF.